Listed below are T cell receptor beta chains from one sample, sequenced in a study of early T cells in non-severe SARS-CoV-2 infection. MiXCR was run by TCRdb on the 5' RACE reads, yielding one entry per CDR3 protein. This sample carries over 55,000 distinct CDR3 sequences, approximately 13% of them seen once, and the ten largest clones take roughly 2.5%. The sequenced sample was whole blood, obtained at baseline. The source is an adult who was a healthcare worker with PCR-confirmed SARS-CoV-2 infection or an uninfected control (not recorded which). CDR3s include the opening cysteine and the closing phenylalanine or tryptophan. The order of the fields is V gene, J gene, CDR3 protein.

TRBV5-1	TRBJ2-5	CASSRDLQETQYF
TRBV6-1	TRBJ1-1	CASSEPQGKAFF
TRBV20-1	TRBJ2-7	CSATSLRDGLWEQYF
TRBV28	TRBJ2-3	CASSFPGTTQYF
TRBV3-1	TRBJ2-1	CASTQVTGARDEQFF
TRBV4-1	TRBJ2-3	CASSQGVAGGTDTQYF
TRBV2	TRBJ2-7	CARGQPHGDEQYF
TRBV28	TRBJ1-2	CASSWGGNYGYTF
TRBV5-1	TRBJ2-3	CASRNSGGTDTQYF
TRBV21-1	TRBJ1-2	CASSRGTDHYGYTF
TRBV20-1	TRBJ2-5	CSASDRDTYQETQYF
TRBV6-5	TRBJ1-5	CASSTGTGDNQPQHF
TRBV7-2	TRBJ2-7	CASSFELSGAPVF
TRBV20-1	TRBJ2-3	CSASRGVSTDTQYF
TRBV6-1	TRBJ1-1	CASRDRGTSMNTEAFF
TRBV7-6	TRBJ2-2	CASSPPDGQGKFGELFF
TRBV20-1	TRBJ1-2	CSARPHSLYGYTF
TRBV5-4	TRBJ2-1	CASSTRTGGLSNEQFF
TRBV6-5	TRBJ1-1	CASRRGGGLNTEAFF
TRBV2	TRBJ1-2	CASRRGADGYTF
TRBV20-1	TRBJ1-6	CSARERQTGGDSPLHF
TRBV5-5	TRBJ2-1	CASSFSPALSYNEQFF
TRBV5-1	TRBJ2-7	CASSFAGNEQYF
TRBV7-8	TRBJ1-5	CASSLGFAGSYSNQPQHF
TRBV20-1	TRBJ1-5	CSARDLRGQSNQPQHF
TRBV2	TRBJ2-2	CASTLEAGENTGELFF
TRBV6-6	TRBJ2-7	CASSPQGSSYEQYF
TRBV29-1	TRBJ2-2	CSGGTLNTGELFF
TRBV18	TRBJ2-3	CASSPHRGSTDTQYF
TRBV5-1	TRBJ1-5	CASSLLPGVSQPQHF
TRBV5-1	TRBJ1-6	CASSLAGDNSPLHF
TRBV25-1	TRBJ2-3	CASSVLSGGPSTDTQYF
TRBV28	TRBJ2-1	CASSPRGQRNNEQFF
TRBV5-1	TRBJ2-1	CASTPLAGVRDEQFF
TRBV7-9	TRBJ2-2	CASSVGTVTGELFF
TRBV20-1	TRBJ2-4	CSASVANIQYF
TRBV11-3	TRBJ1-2	CASSMTGGYGYTF
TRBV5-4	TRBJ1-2	CASSRTAEYGYTF
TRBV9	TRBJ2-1	CASSADRGSYNEQFF
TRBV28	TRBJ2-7	CASSPPGGNYEQYF
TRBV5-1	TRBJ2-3	CASSWVGGGDTQYF
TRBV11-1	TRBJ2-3	CASAPGRTDTQYF
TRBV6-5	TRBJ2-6	CASSYSRWPGANVLTF
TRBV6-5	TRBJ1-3	CASSQDRGRKNTIYF
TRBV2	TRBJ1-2	CASTDTDRGNGYTF
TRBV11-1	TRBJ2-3	CASSQSLADTQYF
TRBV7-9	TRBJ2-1	CASSSNPEYNEQFF
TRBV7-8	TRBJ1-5	CASSLVGLDHPQHF